This TCR beta chain was sequenced in a study of blood T cell repertoires in COVID-19. Study in general: Whether acute or convalescent, the COVID-19 samples came from the United States, Italy and Spain. PBMCs, B-cell-depleted T cells, or T cells were the source of the cDNA or gDNA that made up the material.

For this clone: Other DNA sequences within the sample encode an identical CDR3.

Study processing details: Amplification with reference gene primers provided the estimates of nucleated cell counts. The table came from immunoSEQ multiplex PCR; TCRdb's copy has only in-frame clones and leaves some out. The DNA gave D and trimming, while V, J and clone size come from that table. The table records fewer than 350,000 clones, approximately 89% of them present only once. V lost 1 base to trimming and J lost 2 bases, with 9 bases between them. CDR1 is LGHDT, CDR2 YNNKEL, per germline (reference sequence). CDR3 length equals 14 residues. The sample comprised peripheral blood. J is TRBJ2-7 and V is TRBV3-1 (or the pseudogene TRBV3-2); a weak D match, TRBD2 (6 bases). The source is a man aged 40-55 years with active or convalescent COVID-19. The CDR3 is CASSQGGGTYEQYF. The CDR3 DNA reads as TGTGCCAGCAGCCAAGGGGGCGGGACCTACGAGCAGTACTTC.